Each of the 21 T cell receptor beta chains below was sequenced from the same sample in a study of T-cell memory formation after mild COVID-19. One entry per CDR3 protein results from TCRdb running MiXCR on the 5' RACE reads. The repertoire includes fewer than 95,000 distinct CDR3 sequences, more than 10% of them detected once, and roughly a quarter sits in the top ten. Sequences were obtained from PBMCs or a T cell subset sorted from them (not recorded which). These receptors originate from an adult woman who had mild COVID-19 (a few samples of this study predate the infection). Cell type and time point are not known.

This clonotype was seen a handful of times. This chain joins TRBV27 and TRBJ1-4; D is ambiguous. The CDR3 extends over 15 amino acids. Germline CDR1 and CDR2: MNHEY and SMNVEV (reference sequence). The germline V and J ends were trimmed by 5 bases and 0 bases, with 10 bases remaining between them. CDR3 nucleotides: TGTGCCAGCAGTCCTGAGATTGCAACTAATGAAAAACTGTTTTTT. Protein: CASSPEIATNEKLFF.

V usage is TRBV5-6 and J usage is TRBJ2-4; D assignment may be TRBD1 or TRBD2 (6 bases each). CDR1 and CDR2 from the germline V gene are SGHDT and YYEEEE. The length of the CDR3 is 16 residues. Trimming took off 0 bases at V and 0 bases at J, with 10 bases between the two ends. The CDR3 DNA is TGTGCCAGCAGCTTGGGGGGGGCCCTAGCCAAAAACATTCAGTACTTC. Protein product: CASSLGGALAKNIQYF.

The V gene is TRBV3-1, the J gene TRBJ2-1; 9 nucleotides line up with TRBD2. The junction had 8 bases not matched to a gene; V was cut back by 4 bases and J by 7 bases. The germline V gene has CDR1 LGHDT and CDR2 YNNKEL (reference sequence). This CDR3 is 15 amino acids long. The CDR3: CASSPGAGGRNEQFF. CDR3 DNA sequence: TGTGCCAGCAGCCCTGGAGCGGGAGGTAGAAATGAGCAGTTCTTC.

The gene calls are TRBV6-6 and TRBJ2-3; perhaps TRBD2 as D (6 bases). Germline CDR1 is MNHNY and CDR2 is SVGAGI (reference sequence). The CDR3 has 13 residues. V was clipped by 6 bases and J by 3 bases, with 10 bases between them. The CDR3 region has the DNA TGTGCCAGCAGCTCTCTAGCGACAGATACGCAGTATTTT. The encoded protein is CASSSLATDTQYF.

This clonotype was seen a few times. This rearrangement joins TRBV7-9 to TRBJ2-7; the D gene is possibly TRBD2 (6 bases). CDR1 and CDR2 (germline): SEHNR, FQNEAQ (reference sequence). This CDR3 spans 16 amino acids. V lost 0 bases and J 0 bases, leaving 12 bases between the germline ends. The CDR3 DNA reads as TGTGCCAGCAGCTTAGCAAACGGGGGTCGCTCCTACGAGCAGTACTTC. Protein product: CASSLANGGRSYEQYF.

CDR3 DNA sequence: TGTGCCAGCAAAGCCCGGTCAGGGGGCCCTGAAGCTTTCTTT. Translating it yields CASKARSGGPEAFF. V gene TRBV7-9 combines with J gene TRBJ1-1; 8 bases are a match to TRBD1. CDR3 length equals 14 residues. V trimming: 7 bases; J trimming: 6 bases; junction bases outside the gene matches: 10. Looked up from germline, CDR1 is SEHNR and CDR2 is FQNEAQ (reference sequence).

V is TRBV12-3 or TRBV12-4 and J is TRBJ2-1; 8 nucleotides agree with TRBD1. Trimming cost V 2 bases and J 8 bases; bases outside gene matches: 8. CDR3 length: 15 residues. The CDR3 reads CASSLIWTGTDEQFF. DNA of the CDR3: TGTGCCAGCAGTTTAATATGGACAGGGACCGATGAGCAGTTCTTC.

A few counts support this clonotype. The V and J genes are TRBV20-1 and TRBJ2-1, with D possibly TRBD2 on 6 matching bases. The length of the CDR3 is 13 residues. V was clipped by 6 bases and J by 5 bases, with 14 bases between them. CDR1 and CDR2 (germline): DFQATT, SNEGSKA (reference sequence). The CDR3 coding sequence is TGCAGTGCCACACTAGCTTACCACAATGAGCAGTTCTTC. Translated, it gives CSATLAYHNEQFF.

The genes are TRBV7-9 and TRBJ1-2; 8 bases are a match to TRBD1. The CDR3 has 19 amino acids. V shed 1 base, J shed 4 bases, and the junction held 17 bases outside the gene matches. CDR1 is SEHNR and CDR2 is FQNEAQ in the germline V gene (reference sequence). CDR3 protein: CASSLEAARGRVLGYGYTF. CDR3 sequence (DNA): TGTGCCAGCAGCTTAGAAGCGGCCAGGGGGCGCGTCTTAGGCTATGGCTACACCTTC.

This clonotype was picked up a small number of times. CDR3 protein: CASSVGWSLGETQYF. In DNA form, the CDR3 reads TGTGCCAGCAGCGTAGGTTGGTCTCTCGGGGAGACCCAGTACTTC. The rearrangement links TRBV9 to TRBJ2-5, with D uncertain. V was cut by 0 bases and J by 5 bases, with 14 bases left in between. The CDR3 has 15 amino acids. Germline CDR1 and CDR2: SGDLS and YYNGEE.

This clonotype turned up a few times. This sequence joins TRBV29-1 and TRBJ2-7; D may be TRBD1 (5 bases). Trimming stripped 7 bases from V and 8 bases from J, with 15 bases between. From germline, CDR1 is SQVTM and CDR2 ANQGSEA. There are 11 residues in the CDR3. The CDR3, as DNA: TGCAGCGCAAGGGGCGGCTGGCAGCAGTACTTC. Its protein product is CSARGGWQQYF.

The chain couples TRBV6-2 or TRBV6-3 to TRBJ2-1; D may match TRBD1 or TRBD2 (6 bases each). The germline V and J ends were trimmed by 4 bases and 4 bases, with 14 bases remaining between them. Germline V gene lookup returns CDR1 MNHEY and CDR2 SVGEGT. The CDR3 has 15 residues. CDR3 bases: TGTGCCAGCAGTTCGAGGGGGACTTTATACAATGAGCAGTTCTTC. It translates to CASSSRGTLYNEQFF.

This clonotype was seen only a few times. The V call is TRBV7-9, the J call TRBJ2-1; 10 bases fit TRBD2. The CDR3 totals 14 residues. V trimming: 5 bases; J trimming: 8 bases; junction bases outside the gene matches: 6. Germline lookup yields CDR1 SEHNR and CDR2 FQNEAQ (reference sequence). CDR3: CASSPLAGADEQFF. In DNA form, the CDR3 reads TGTGCCAGCAGCCCGCTAGCGGGGGCCGATGAGCAGTTCTTC.

The CDR3 sequence is CASSVASGSAYEQYF. In nucleotides, the CDR3 is TGTGCCAGCAGCGTAGCTAGCGGGTCTGCCTACGAGCAGTACTTC. This chain joins TRBV9 and TRBJ2-7, with 8 bases identical to TRBD2. The length of the CDR3 is 15 residues. The V gene end was trimmed by 0 bases and the J gene end by 2 bases; junction bases not matched to a gene: 4. Germline CDR1 is SGDLS and CDR2 is YYNGEE.

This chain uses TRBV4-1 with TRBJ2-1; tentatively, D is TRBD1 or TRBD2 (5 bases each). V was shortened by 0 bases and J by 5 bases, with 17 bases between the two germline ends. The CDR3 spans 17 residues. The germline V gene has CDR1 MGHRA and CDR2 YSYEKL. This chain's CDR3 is CASSQDSVGPVNNEQFF. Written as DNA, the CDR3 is TGCGCCAGCAGCCAAGATAGTGTGGGACCAGTCAACAATGAGCAGTTCTTC.

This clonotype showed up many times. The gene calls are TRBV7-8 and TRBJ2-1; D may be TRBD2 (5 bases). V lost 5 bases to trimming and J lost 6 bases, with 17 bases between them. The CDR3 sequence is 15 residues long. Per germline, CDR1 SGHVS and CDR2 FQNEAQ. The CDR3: CASSPRSELVNEQFF. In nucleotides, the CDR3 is TGTGCCAGCAGCCCCCGCTCCGAACTAGTCAATGAGCAGTTCTTC.

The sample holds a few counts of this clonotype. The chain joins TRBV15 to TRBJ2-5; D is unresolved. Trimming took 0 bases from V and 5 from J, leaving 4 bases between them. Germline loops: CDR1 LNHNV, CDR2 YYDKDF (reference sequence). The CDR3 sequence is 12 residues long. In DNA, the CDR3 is TGTGCCACCAGCAGAGACGGGGAGACCCAGTACTTC. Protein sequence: CATSRDGETQYF.

CDR3 sequence reads: CASRPDRAINEQYF. CDR3 coding DNA: TGTGCCAGCAGGCCCGACAGGGCGATCAACGAGCAGTACTTC. V usage is TRBV6-5 and J usage is TRBJ2-7; 7 bases align to TRBD1. From germline, CDR1 is MNHEY and CDR2 SVGAGI. Unmatched junction bases numbered 10, after V lost 6 bases and J lost 5 bases. The CDR3 length is 14 residues.

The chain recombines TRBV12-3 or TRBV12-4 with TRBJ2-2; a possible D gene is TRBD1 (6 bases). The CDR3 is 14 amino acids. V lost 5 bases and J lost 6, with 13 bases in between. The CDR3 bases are TGTGCCAGCAGTCGCAGGGGATTCGCCGGGGAGCTGTTTTTT. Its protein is CASSRRGFAGELFF.

CDR3 loop: CASSYIAGGNEQFF. The CDR3, as DNA: TGTGCCAGCAGCTACATAGCGGGGGGCAATGAGCAGTTCTTC. J is TRBJ2-1 and V is TRBV7-9, with 10 bases that match TRBD2. The CDR3 covers 14 residues. The V and J ends lost 4 bases and 6 bases, in that order; junction bases with no gene match: 3. In germline, CDR1 is SEHNR, CDR2 FQNEAQ (reference sequence).

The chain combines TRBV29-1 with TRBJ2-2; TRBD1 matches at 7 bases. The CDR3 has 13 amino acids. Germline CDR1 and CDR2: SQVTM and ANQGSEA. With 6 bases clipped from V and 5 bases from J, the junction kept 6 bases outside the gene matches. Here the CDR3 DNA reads TGCAGCGTCGAGACAGGGATGACCGGGGAGCTGTTTTTT. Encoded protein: CSVETGMTGELFF.